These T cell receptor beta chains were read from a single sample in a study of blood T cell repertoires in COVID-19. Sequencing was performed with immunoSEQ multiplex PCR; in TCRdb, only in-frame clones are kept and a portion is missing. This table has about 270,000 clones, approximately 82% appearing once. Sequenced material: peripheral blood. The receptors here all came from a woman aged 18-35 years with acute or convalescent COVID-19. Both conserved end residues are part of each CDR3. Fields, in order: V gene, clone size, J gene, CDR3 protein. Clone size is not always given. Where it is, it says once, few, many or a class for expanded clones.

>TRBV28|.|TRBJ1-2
CATGWVPGSGDYGYTF
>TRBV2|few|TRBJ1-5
CASRQNSNQPQHF
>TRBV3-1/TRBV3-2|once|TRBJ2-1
CASSQVGGRVVEQFF
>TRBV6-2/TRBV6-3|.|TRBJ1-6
CASSFNPGLLVGSPLHF
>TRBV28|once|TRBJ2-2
CASAEQGYTGELFF
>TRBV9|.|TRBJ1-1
CASSVAGQEEAEAFF
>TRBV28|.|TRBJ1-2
CASIIDTTQGLGYTF
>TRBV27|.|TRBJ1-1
CASSQQYRGVAEAFF
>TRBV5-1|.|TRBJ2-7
CASSLVGQSYEQYF
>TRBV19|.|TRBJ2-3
CASSEQGATDTQYF
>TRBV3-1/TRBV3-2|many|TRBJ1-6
CASSQIGSPLHF
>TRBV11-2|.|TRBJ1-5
CASSGGRGAGQPQHF
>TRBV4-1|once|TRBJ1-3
CASSQGAEGAPGNTIYF
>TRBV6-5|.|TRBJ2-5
CASSYRGETQYF
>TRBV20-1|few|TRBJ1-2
CSARGDYTF
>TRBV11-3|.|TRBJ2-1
CASSQRAGGGGEQFF
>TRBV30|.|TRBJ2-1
CAWSVLRRTSGRGGYNEQFF
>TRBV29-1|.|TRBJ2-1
CSVGTSGRNEQFF
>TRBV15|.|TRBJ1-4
CATSGQPNEKLFF
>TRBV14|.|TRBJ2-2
CASSQDSRLAGGGGGELFF
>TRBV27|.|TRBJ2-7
CASSLTETYEQYF
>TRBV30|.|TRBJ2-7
CAWTPGAYEQYF
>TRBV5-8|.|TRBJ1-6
CASSLSGLGASPLHF
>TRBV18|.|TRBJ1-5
CASSPRSSGGNQPQHF
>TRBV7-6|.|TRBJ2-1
CASSFGGPQFF
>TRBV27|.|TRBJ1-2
CASSLGQGRPLGYTF
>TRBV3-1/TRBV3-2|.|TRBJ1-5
CASSQDLSQPQHF
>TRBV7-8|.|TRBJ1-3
CASSPGTVWNTIYF
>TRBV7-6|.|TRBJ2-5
CASSSAGAELEGTQYF
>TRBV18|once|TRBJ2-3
CASQASTDTQYF
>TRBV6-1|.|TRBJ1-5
CASSEQRGGPQHF
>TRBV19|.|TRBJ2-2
CASSMRSTSSTGELFF
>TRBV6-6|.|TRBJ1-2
CASSDSGGAGYTF
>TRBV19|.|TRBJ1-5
CASKGTGARIPQPQHF
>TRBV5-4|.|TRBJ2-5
CASSLEASPGGETQYF
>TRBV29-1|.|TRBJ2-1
CSGGPAYNEQFF
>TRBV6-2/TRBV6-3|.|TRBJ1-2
CASSYGTGSGYTF
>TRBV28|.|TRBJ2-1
CASHDALAETYNEQFF
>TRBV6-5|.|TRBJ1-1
CASSYPGPGDRAFF
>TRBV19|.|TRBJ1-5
CASSTQSGNQPQHF
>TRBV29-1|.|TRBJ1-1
CSVLGHPNTEAFF
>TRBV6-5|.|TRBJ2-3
CASSYSGLERDTQYF
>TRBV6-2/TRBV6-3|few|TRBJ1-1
CASSWGGSEAFF
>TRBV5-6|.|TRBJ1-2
CASSLKWTGEGYTF
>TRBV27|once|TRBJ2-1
CASRGSDEQFF
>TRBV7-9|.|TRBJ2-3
CASSWAGGRDTQYF
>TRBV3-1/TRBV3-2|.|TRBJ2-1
CASSRWASRNNEQFF
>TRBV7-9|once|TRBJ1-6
CASSASSPLHF
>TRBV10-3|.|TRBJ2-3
CAISEAGRASDTQYF
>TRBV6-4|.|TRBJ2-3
CASSVGASSTDTQYF
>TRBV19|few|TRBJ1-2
CASSWTFTGFYGYTF
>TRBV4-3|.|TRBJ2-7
CASSPGTSGTYEQYF
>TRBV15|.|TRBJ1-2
CATSRLWGGAGNYGYTF